This T cell receptor beta chain is drawn from a study of beta chain features in type 1 diabetes (dated by TCRdb to between 2017 and 2018). Broadly, across the study: Patients and healthy donors did not differ in mean age, gender distribution, total cell number or subset yield. Whereas all 30 or so donors provided naive and central memory subsets, regulatory and stem cell-like memory subsets were isolated from just 8 patients and roughly eight healthy donors. The study compared TCRB repertoires of sorted circulating CD4+ T cell subsets between recently diagnosed type 1 diabetes patients and matched healthy donors. Across all samples, 90 million to 130 million sorted cells were examined, and cell number per subset correlated strongly with RNA yield. Findings and caveats that apply to the study as a whole: PCR might favor shorter templates, but patient and control samples were amplified and corrected together, so any skew would affect both groups equally. At VDJ recombination sites, patients with type 1 diabetes made fewer insertions and deleted more nucleotides, a pattern implying thymic rearrangement abnormalities. Because cDNA rather than genomic DNA was sequenced, highly expressing activated cells could have been over-represented, although no difference in activation and CD3 levels was found between groups. Because small numbers of individuals were included in the HLA sub-analyses, any influence of HLA type on TCRB rearrangement was left unresolved. A moderate but significant shortening of TCRB CDR3 length was observed in type 1 diabetes patients in all four CD4+ subsets. The naive, central memory and regulatory TCRB repertoires appeared to resemble one another more closely among patients than among healthy donors.

V and J lose 5 bases and 2 bases, and a span of 14 bases separates them. The CDR3 numbers 15 residues from cysteine through phenylalanine. The sequence is cut down to CDR3 DNA, 45 bases in frame from base 1. The germline V gene sets CDR1 to SGHVS and CDR2 to FNYEAQ. The entire isolated RNA was reverse transcribed using the High Capacity cDNA Reverse Transcription Kit, and thus expressed TCRB transcripts were sequenced. Naive, central memory and regulatory T cell samples underwent deep immunoSEQ sequencing, averaging around 3.9 million total reads per sample. Sorted cells were lysed in RLT buffer, and RNA was extracted using DNase-treated RNeasy Micro or Mini kits according to cell number. To prevent cross-contamination, each cell subset was processed individually, whereas patient and healthy donor samples were processed jointly. The immunoSEQ multiplex PCR was used to amplify TCRB sequences from cDNA, generating 87-bp fragments that spanned the CDR3 region. Amplicons were sequenced on the Illumina HiSeq platform. The authors processed their data as follows. PCR bias was corrected computationally using synthetic template baselines, and reads within Hamming distance 2 were collapsed, with unmergeable singletons discarded. Reads were aligned against IMGT to assign V, D and J genes, CDR3 length and insertions or deletions at six rearrangement sites. Clonotype counts were normalized to sorted cell number within each subset before computing true diversity and Gini coefficients with the tcR R package. Repertoire sharing was quantified using the overlap coefficient calculated on TCRB nucleotide sequences. Out-of-frame TCRB sequences from naive cells were analyzed as a proxy for the pre-selection repertoire. This immuneACCESS table, as held by TCRdb, lists in-frame sequences with V and J called but not all clones. Of the missing ones, under half trace to an unresolved V gene in checked studies; the others have no known cause. The V and J calls and clone size are taken from that table; D and trimming were inferred from the DNA. The sample records roughly 500,000 clones, over 25% of which are singletons. Together, the top ten hold 0.06% to 0.07% of the sample.

In regard to this clone: There is no known antigen for this receptor. No base-level quality is on record; no much larger clone is a single base apart.

A single peripheral blood draw of approximately 0.11 L on average was collected from each donor into heparinised tubes. Using a panel that included CD45RO, CCR7, CD25, CD127, CD95 and CD27, naive, central memory, regulatory and stem cell-like memory CD4+ T cells were sorted on a BD FACSAria II. Purity was above 98% for every sorted population. PBMCs were isolated immediately by Lymphoprep density gradient centrifugation and stained directly without culture. Samples were stained and sorted in pairs, with one healthy donor and one patient per experiment, so that batch effects were minimized. The sample taken for sequencing was naive CD4+ T cells from blood. This specimen's cell subset or site label, interpreted: true naive CD4+ T cells. This sequence uses TRBV7-6 and TRBJ2-3; the D segment may tentatively be TRBD1 or TRBD2, each giving 5 matched bases. The clonotype was recovered from a man between 18 and 29 years old in good health. The CDR3 region: CASSPGLAATDTQYF. The DNA sequence is as follows: TGTGCCAGCAGCCCAGGGCTAGCAGCCACAGATACGCAGTATTTT.